This note documents a single T cell receptor beta chain sequence. These data originate in a study of blood T cell repertoires in COVID-19. About the research overall: Samples taken during acute and convalescent COVID-19 were collected in the United States, Italy and Spain. PBMCs, B-cell-depleted T cells, or T cells were the source of the cDNA or gDNA that made up the material.

Data came from immunoSEQ multiplex PCR; TCRdb stores just in-frame clones and leaves some out. The sample consists of about 670,000 clones, over 80% of them appearing once. Germline V CDR1 and CDR2: SEHNR, FQNEAQ (reference sequence). The CDR3 contains 12 residues. The V end lost 6 bases, the J end lost 8 bases, and 11 bases lay between the germline ends. This chain links TRBV7-9 with TRBJ1-3, with unresolved D. The sequencing sample was made of peripheral blood. This TCR was recovered from a woman under 30 with acute or convalescent COVID-19. The CDR3 DNA reads TGTGCCAGCAGTCCCGCGGTGGACACCATATATTTT. This sequence encodes CASSPAVDTIYF.